The sequence of this TCR beta chain was determined in a study of CD8 T cells in Susac syndrome. Study-level findings and limits: The study acknowledged a relatively small number of individuals in its TCR sequencing and HLA analysis.

The CD8+ and CD4+ T cells were isolated magnetically using a negative isolation approach, whereas the TEMRA cells were enriched by FACS. This clonotype was detected only once. Its antigen is not identified. Reverse transcription of roughly 0.5 to 1 ug RNA was performed with random hexamers. TCRdb reanalysed the immunoSEQ multiplex PCR reads using MiXCR and keeps one entry per CDR3 protein. The sample lists 150,000 to 200,000 distinct CDR3 sequences, 85% to 95% occurring once. The sample comprised CD8+ T cells from PBMCs. This sequence was found in a human donor with multiple sclerosis.

In nucleotides, the CDR3 is TGTGCCAGCTTTCAGGGAGGGGACAATCAGCCCCAGCATTTT. Protein: CASFQGGDNQPQHF. This chain links TRBV2 with TRBJ1-5, with a weak D call TRBD1 (5 bases). The CDR3 sequence is 14 residues long. V was cut by 8 bases and J by 3 bases, with 14 bases left in between. Germline V CDR1 and CDR2: SNHLY, FYNNEI.